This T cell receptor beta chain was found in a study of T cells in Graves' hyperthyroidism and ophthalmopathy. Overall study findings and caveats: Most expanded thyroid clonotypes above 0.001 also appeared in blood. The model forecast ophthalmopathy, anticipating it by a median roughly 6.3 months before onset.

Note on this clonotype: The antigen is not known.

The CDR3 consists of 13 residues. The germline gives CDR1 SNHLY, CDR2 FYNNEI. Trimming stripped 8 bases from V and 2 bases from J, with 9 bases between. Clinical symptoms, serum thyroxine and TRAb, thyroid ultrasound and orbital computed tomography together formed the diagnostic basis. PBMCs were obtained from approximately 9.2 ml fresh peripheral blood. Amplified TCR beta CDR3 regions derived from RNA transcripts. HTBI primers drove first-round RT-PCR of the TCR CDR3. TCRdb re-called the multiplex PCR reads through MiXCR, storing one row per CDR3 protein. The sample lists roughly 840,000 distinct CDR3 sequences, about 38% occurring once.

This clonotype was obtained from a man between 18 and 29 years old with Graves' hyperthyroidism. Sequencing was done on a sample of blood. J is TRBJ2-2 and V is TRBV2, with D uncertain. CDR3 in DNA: TGTGCCAGCGCAGTCACTAACACCGGGGAGCTGTTTTTT. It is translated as CASAVTNTGELFF. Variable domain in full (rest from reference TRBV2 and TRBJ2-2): EPEVTQTPSHQVTQMGQEVILRCVPISNHLYFYWYRQILGQKVEFLVSFYNNEISEKSEIFDDQFSVERPDGSNFTLKIRSTKLEDSAMYFCASAVTNTGELFFGEGSRLTVL.